This T cell receptor (beta chain) came from a study of blood T cell repertoires in COVID-19. Study-wide background: Whether acute or convalescent, the COVID-19 samples came from the United States, Italy and Spain. Sample material is recorded as cDNA or gDNA derived from T cells, B-cell-depleted T cells, or PBMCs.

Authors' data handling: Amplification of reference gene primers was used by the study to estimate nucleated cell counts. The assay was immunoSEQ multiplex PCR, and TCRdb's table has in-frame clones only and misses some. Clone size and V and J calls were adopted from that table, with D and trimming inferred from the DNA. Of around 250,000 clones in the sample, 70% to 90% were seen once. The germline V gene encodes CDR1 SGHRS and CDR2 YFSETQ. The CDR3 sequence is 17 residues long. V was clipped by 4 bases and J by 7 bases; unmatched bases: 16. The chain couples TRBV5-1 to TRBJ1-1, with 10 bases identical to TRBD1. The source material was peripheral blood. The source of this sequence is a man aged 18 to 30 with active or convalescent COVID-19. The CDR3, as DNA: TGCGCCAGCAGCCTTTCGACAGGGGGCGGCCAATCCCTTGAAGCTTTCTTT. Amino acid sequence: CASSLSTGGGQSLEAFF.